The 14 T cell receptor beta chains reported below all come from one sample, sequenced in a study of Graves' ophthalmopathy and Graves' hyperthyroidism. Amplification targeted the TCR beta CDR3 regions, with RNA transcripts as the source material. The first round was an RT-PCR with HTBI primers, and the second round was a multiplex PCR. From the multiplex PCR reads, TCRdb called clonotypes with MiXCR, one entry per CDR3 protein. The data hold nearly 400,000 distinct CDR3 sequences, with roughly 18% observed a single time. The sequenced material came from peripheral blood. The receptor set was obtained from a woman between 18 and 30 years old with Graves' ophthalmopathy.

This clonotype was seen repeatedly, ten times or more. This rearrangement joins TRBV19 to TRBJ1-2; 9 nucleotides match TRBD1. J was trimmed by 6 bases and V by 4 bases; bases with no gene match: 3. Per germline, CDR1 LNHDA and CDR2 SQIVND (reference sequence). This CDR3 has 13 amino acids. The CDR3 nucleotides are TGTGCCAGTAGTACCCGACAGGGGGATGGCTACACCTTC. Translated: CASSTRQGDGYTF.

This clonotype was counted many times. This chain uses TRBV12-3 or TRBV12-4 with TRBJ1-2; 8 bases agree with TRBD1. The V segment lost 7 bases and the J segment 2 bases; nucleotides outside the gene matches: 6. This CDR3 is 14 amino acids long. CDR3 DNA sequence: TGTGCCAGCATCATGACAGGGGCAAACTATGGCTACACCTTC. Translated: CASIMTGANYGYTF.

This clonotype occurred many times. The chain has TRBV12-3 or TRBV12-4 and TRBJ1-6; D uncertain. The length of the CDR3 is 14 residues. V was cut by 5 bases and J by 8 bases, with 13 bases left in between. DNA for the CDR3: TGTGCCAGCAGTCCCCGAAGACGGGATTCACCCCTCCACTTT. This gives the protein CASSPRRRDSPLHF.

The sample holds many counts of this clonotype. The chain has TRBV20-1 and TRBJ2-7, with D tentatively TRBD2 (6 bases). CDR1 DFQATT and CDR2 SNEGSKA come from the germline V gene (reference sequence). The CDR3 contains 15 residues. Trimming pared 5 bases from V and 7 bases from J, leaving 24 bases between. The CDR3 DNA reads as TGCAGTGCTTATTCCATGGGGGGAACTACTGGAGAGCAGTACTTC. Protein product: CSAYSMGGTTGEQYF.

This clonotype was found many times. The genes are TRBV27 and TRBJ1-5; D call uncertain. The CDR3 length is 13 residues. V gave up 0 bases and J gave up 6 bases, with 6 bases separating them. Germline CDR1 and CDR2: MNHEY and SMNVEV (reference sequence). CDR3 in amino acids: CASSLSRVQPQHF. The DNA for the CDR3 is TGTGCCAGCAGTTTATCGAGGGTTCAGCCCCAGCATTTT.

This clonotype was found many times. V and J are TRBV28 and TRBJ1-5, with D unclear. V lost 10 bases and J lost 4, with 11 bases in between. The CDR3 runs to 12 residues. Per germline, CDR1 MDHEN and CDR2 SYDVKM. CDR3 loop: CAIVSGNQPQHF. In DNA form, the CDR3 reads TGTGCCATCGTCAGTGGAAATCAGCCCCAGCATTTT.

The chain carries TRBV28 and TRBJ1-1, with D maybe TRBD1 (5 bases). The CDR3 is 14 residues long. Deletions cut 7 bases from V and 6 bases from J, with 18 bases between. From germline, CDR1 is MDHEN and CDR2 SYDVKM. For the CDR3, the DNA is TGTGCCAGCACCTTAGTGGTGGGGCTGGCTGAAGCTTTCTTT. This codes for CASTLVVGLAEAFF.

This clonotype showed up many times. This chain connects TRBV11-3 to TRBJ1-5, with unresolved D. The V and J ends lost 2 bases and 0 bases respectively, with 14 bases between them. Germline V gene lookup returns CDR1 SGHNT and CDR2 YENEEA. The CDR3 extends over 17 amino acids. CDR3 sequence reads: CASSLRHSEYSNQPQHF. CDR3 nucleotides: TGTGCCAGCAGCTTACGGCACAGCGAATATAGCAATCAGCCCCAGCATTTT.

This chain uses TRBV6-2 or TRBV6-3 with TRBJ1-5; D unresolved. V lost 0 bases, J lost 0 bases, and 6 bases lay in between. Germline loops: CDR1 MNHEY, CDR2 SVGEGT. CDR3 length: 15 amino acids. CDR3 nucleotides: TGTGCCAGCAGTTACTCGTTTGGTAGCAATCAGCCCCAGCATTTT. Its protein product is CASSYSFGSNQPQHF.

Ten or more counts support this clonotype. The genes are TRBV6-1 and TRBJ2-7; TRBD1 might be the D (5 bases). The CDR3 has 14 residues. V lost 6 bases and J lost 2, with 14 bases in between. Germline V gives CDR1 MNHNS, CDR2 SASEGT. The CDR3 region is CASRPNRRAYEQYF. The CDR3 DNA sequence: TGTGCCAGCAGGCCCAACAGGCGAGCCTACGAGCAGTACTTC.

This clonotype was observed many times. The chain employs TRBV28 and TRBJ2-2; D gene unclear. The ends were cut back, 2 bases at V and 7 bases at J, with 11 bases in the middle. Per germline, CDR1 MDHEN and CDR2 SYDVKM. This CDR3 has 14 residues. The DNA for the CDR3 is TGTGCCAGCAGTTTACCACGGGCTGGCGGGGAGCTGTTTTTT. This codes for CASSLPRAGGELFF.

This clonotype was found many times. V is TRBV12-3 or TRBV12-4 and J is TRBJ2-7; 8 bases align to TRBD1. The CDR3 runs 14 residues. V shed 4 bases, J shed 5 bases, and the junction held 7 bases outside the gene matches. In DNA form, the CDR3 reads TGTGCCAGCAGTTCCGGACAGGGATCCGACGAGCAGTACTTC. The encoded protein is CASSSGQGSDEQYF.

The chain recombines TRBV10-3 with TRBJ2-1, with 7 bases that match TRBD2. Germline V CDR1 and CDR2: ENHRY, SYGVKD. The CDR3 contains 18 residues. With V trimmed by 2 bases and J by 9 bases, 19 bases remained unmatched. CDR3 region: CAISEPGRGRTRRGEQFF. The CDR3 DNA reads TGTGCCATCAGTGAGCCGGGGCGGGGCAGGACTAGGAGGGGTGAGCAGTTCTTC.

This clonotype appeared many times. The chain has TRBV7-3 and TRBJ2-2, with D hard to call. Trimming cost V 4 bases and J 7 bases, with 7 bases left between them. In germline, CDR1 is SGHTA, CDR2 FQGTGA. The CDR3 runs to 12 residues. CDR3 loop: CASSSEIGELFF. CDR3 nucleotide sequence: TGTGCCAGCAGCTCAGAGATCGGGGAGCTGTTTTTT.